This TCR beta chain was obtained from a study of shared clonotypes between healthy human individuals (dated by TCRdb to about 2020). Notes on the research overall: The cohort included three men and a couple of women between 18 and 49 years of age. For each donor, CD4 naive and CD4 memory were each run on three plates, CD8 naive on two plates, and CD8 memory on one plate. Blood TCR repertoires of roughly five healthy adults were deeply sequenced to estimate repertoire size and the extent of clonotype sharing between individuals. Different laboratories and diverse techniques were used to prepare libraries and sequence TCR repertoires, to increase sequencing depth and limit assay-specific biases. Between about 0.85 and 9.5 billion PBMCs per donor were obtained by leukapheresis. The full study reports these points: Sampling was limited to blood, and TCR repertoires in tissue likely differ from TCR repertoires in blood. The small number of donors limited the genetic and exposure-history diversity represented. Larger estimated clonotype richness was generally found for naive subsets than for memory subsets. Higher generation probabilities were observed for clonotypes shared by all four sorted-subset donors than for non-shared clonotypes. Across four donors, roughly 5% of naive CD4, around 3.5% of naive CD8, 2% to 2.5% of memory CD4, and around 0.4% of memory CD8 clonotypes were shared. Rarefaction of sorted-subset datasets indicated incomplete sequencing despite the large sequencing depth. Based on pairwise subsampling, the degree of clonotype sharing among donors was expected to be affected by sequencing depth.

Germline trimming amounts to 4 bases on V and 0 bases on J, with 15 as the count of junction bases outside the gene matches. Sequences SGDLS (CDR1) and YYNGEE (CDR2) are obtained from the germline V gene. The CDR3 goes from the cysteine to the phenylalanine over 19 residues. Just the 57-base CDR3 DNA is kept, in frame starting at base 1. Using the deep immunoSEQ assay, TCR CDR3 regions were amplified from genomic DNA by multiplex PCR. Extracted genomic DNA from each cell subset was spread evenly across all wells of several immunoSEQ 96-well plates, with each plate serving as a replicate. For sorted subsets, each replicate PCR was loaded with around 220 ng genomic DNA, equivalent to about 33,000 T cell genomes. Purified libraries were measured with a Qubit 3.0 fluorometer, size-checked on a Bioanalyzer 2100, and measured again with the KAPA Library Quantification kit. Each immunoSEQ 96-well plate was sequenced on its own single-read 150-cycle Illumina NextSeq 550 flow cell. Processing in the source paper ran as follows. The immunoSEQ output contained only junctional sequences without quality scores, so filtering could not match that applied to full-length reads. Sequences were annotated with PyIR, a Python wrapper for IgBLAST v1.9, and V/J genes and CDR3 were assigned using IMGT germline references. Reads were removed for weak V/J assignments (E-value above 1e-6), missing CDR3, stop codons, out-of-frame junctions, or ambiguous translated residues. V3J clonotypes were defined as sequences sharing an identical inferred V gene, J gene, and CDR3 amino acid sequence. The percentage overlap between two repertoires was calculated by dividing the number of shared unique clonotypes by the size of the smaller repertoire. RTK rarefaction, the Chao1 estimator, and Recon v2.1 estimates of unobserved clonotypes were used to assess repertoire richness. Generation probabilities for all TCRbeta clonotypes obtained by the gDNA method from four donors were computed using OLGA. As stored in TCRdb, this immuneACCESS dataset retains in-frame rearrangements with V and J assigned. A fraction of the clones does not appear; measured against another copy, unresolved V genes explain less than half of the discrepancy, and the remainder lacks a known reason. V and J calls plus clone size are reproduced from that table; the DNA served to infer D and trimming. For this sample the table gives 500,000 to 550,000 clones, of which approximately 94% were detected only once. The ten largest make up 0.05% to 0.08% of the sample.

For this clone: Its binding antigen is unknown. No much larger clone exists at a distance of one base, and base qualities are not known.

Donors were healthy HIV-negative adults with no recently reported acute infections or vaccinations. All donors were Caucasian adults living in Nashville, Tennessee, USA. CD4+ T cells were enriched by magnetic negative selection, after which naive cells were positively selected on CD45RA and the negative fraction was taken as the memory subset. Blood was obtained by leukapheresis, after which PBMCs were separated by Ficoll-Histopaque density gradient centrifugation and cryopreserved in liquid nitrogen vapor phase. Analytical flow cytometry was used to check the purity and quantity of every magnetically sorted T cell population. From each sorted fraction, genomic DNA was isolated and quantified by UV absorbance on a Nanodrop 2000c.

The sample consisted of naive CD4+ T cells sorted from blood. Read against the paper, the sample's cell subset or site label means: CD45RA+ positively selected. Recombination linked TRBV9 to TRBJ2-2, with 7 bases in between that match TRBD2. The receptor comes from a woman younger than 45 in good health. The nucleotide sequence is TGTGCCAGCAGCCCCTATCTAATGGCGGGAGAGGCGAACACCGGGGAGCTGTTTTTT. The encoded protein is CASSPYLMAGEANTGELFF.